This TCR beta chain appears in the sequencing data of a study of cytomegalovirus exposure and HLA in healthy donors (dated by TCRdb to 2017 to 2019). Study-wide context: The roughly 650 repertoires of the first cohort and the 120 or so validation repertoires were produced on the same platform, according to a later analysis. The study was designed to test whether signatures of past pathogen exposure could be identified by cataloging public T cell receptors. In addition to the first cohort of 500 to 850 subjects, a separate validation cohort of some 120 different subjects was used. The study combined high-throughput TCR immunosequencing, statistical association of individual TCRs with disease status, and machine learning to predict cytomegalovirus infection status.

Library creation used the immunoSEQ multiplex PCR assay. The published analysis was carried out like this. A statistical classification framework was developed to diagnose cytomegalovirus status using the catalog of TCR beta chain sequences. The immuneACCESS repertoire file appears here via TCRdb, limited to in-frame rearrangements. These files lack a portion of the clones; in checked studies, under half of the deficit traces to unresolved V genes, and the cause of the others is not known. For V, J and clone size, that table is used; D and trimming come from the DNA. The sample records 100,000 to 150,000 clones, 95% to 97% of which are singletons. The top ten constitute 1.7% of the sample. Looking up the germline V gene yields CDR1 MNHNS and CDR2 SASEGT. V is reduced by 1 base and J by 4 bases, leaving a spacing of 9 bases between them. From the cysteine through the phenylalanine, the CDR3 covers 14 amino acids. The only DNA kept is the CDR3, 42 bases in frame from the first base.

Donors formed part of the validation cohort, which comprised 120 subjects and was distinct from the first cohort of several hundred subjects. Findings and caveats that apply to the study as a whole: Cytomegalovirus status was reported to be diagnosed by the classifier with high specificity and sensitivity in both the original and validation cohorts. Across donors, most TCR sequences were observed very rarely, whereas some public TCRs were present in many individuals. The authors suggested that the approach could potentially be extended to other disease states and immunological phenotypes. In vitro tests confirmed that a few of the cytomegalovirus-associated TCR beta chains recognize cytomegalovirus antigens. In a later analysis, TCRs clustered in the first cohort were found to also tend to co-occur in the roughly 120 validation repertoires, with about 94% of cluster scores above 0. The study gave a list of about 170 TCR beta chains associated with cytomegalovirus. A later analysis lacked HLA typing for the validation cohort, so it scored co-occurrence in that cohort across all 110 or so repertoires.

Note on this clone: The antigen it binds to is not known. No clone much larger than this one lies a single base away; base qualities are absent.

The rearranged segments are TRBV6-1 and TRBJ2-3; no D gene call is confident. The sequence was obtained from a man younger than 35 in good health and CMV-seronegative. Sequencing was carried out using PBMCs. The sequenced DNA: TGTGCCAGCAGTGAAGGTGGAAGCGCAGATACGCAGTATTTT. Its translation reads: CASSEGGSADTQYF.